This section outlines one T cell receptor beta chain sequence together with its context. The CDR3 loop spans 16 amino acids. The germline V gene has CDR1 SGDLS and CDR2 YYNGEE. J was trimmed by 7 bases and V by 4 bases; bases with no gene match: 13. This entry is derived from a study of blood T cells in healthy people across ages. Together with a sample-barcoded 5' primer, a J-beta primer mix was included in a second PCR lasting roughly 6 to 12 cycles. TCRdb called the 5' RACE reads again in MiXCR, with one record for every CDR3 protein. The profile shows roughly 1.5 million distinct CDR3 sequences, 35% to 45% of them singletons.

Specimen: blood. The receptor's source is a woman under 30 in good health. J is TRBJ1-4 and V is TRBV9; 7 bases line up with TRBD1. The CDR3 sequence is CASSPSEGAYGEKLFF. For the CDR3, the DNA is TGTGCCAGCAGCCCTAGTGAGGGGGCTTATGGTGAAAAACTGTTTTTT. The full variable domain, rest sourced from reference TRBV9 and TRBJ1-4, is DSGVTQTPKHLITATGQRVTLRCSPRSGDLSVYWYQQSLDQGLQFLIQYYNGEERAKGNILERFSAQQFPDLHSELNLSSLELGDSALYFCASSPSEGAYGEKLFFGSGTQLSVL.